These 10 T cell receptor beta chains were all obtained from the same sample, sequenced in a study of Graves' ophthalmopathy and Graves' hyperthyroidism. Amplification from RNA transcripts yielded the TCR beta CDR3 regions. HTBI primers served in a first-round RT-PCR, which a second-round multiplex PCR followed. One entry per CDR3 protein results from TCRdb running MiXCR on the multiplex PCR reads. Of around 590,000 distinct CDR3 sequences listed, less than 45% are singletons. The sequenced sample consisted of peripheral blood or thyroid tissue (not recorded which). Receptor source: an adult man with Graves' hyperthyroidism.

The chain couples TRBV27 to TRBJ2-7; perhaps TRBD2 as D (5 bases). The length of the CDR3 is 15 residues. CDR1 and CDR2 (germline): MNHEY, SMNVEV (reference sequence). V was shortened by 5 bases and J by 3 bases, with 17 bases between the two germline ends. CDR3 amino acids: CASSPLGGGVYEQYF. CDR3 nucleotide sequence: TGTGCCAGCAGTCCCCTAGGAGGCGGCGTCTACGAGCAGTACTTC.

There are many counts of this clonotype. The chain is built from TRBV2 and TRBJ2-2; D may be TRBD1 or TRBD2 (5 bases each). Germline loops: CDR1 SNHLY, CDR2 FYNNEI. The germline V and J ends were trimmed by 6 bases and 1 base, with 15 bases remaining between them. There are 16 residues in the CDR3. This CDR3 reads CASSPRQGRNTGELFF. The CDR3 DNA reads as TGTGCCAGCAGCCCGCGCCAGGGACGGAACACCGGGGAGCTGTTTTTT.

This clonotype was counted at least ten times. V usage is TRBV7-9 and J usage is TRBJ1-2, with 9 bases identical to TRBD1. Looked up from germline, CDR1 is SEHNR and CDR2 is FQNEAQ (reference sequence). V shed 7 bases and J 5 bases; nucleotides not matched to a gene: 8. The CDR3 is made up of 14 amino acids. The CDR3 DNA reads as TGTGCCAGCACAGTAACAGGGGGCCAGTATGGCTACACCTTC. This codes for CASTVTGGQYGYTF.

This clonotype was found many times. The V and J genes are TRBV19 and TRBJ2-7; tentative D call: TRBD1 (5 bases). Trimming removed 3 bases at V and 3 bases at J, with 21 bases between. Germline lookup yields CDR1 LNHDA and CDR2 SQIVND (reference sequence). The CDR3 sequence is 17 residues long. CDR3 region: CASSMAYATERHYEQYF. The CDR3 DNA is TGTGCCAGTAGTATGGCTTACGCGACAGAGCGACACTACGAGCAGTACTTC.

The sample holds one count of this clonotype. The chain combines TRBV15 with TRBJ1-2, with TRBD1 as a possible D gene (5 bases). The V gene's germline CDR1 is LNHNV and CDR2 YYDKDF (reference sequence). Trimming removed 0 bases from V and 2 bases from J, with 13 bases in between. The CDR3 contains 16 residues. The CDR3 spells CATSRDRSGNNYGYTF. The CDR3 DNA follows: TGTGCCACCAGCAGAGATCGCTCAGGGAACAACTATGGCTACACCTTC.

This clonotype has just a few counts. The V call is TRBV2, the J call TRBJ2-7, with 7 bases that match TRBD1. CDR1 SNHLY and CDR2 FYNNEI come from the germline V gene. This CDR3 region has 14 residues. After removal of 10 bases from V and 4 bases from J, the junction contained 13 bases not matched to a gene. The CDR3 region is CATKTGTEPYEQYF. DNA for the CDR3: TGTGCCACCAAAACCGGGACAGAACCTTACGAGCAGTACTTC.

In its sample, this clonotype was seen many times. Here the CDR3 DNA reads TGTGCCAGTAGTATACAGCTGAACACCGGGGAGCTGTTTTTT. This sequence encodes CASSIQLNTGELFF. The chain employs TRBV19 and TRBJ2-2; D is unresolved. This CDR3 has 14 residues. Trimming took 2 bases from V and 1 from J, leaving 5 bases between them. Germline assignment: CDR1 LNHDA and CDR2 SQIVND (reference sequence).

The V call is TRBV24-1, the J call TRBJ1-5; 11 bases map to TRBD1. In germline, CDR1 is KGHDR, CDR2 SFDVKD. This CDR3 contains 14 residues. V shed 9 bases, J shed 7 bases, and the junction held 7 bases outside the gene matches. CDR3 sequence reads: CATGTGGSGQPQHF. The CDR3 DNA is TGTGCCACCGGGACAGGGGGGTCGGGACAGCCCCAGCATTTT.

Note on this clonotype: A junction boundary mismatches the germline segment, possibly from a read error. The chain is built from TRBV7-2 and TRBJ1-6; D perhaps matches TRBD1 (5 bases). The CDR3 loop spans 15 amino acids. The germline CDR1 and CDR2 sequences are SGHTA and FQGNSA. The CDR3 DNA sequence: TGTGCCAGCAACTTATCGGCAGGGATGGCTTCACCCCTCCACTTT. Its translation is CASNLSAGMASPLHF.

The chain's CDR3 is CAISEHGTADRTIYF. The DNA of the CDR3 is TGTGCCATCAGTGAACACGGGACAGCCGACCGCACCATATATTTT. V gene TRBV10-3 combines with J gene TRBJ1-3; 7 nucleotides line up with TRBD1. J was trimmed by 9 bases and V by 3 bases; bases with no gene match: 11. Per the germline V gene, CDR1 is ENHRY and CDR2 is SYGVKD. The CDR3 is made up of 15 amino acids.